The 26 T cell receptor beta chains reported below all come from one sample, sequenced in a study of cytomegalovirus exposure and HLA in healthy donors. Primers included in the PCR were 60 Vbeta and 13 Jbeta primers. TCRdb's table, derived via immunoSEQ multiplex PCR, lists solely in-frame clones and lacks some. The repertoire includes 180,000 or so clones, around 77% of them detected once, and over 3% sits in the top ten. Specimen: PBMCs. The receptors come from a female donor in good health and CMV-seronegative.

V is TRBV5-1 and J is TRBJ2-6, with 12 bases matching TRBD1. This CDR3 spans 20 amino acids. Germline V CDR1 and CDR2: SGHRS, YFSETQ. J lost 5 bases, V lost 0 bases, and 12 bases had no gene match. The CDR3 bases are TGCGCCAGCAGCTTGGAGCCGGGTGGGACAGGGGGCGCTTGGGCCAACGTCCTGACTTTC. Amino acid sequence: CASSLEPGGTGGAWANVLTF. The whole variable domain, remainder taken from reference TRBV5-1 and TRBJ2-6, is KAGVTQTPRYLIKTRGQQVTLSCSPISGHRSVSWYQQTPGQGLQFLFEYFSETQRNKGNFPGRFSGRQFSNSRSEMNVSTLELGDSALYLCASSLEPGGTGGAWANVLTFGAGSRLTVL.

This clone came up many times. This chain connects TRBV6-1 to TRBJ2-7; no reliable D call. Germline assignment: CDR1 MNHNS and CDR2 SASEGT. Trimming left V 1 base short and J 0 bases short, with 10 bases between. This CDR3 comprises 15 residues. DNA for the CDR3: TGTGCCAGCAGTGAAGTGGGCACCCCCTCCTACGAGCAGTACTTC. Its translation is CASSEVGTPSYEQYF.

The CDR3 DNA sequence: TGCGCCAGCAGCGGGGGACTAGCGGACGCAGATACGCAGTATTTT. It translates to CASSGGLADADTQYF. The gene calls are TRBV4-1 and TRBJ2-3; 11 nucleotides match TRBD2. CDR1 and CDR2 from the germline V gene are MGHRA and YSYEKL. Germline trimming cut 5 bases from V and 4 bases from J; bases unmatched to any gene: 5. The CDR3 consists of 15 residues.

The gene calls are TRBV15 and TRBJ1-1; TRBD1 matches at 8 bases. The V gene end was trimmed by 4 bases and the J gene end by 3 bases; junction bases not matched to a gene: 7. Germline V lookup: CDR1 LNHNV, CDR2 YYDKDF (reference sequence). This CDR3 comprises 15 residues. The CDR3 spells CATSKEDRGDTEAFF. CDR3 sequence (DNA): TGTGCCACCAGCAAAGAAGACAGGGGCGACACTGAAGCTTTCTTT.

This clone was found once. The chain is built from TRBV5-4 and TRBJ2-7; 8 bases fit TRBD2. V shed 1 base and J 3 bases; nucleotides not matched to a gene: 6. Per germline, CDR1 SGHNT and CDR2 YYREEE (reference sequence). This CDR3 comprises 15 residues. The CDR3 sequence is CASSLPGGSFYEQYF. The CDR3 DNA sequence: TGTGCCAGCAGCTTGCCGGGGGGGTCTTTCTACGAGCAGTACTTC.

The V and J genes are TRBV7-6 and TRBJ2-1; D might be TRBD2 (6 bases). V was shortened by 0 bases and J by 5 bases, with 11 bases between the two germline ends. From germline, CDR1 is SGHVS and CDR2 FNYEAQ. There are 15 residues in the CDR3. The CDR3 nucleotides are TGTGCCAGCAGCTTAGCAGGACGGACTAACAATGAGCAGTTCTTC. Translation: CASSLAGRTNNEQFF.

This clone has only one observation. Written as DNA, the CDR3 is TGTGCCAGCAGCCCGTCCCACACTGAAGCTTTCTTT. Translating it yields CASSPSHTEAFF. V and J are TRBV11-2 and TRBJ1-1; D remains ambiguous. Trimming shortened V by 5 bases and J by 3 bases, and 7 bases separated the two germline ends. The CDR3 consists of 12 residues. Germline V gene sequence: CDR1 SGHAT, CDR2 FQNNGV.

This chain uses TRBV6-6 with TRBJ2-1; TRBD2 matches at 9 bases. Germline V gene sequence: CDR1 MNHNY, CDR2 SVGAGI (reference sequence). The CDR3 consists of 13 residues. V trimming: 6 bases; J trimming: 5 bases; junction bases outside the gene matches: 2. CDR3 amino acids: CASRGGGDNEQFF. The CDR3 nucleotides are TGTGCCAGCAGAGGCGGGGGGGACAATGAGCAGTTCTTC.

The rearrangement links TRBV7-2 to TRBJ1-3; D might be TRBD1 (5 bases). Trimming cost V 5 bases and J 0 bases, with 14 bases left between them. Germline V gives CDR1 SGHTA, CDR2 FQGNSA. The CDR3 extends over 16 amino acids. The CDR3 reads CASSRMTANSGNTIYF. The CDR3 DNA sequence: TGTGCCAGCAGCCGGATGACAGCCAACTCTGGAAACACCATATATTTT.

This clone was seen a single time. The chain combines TRBV6-5 with TRBJ1-4; 10 bases are a match to TRBD1. Germline V CDR1 and CDR2: MNHEY, SVGAGI. This CDR3 is 13 amino acids long. V lost 4 bases and J lost 7; bases outside the gene matches: 0. The CDR3 DNA reads as TGTGCCAGCAGTTGGACAGGGGGTGAAAAACTGTTTTTT. It encodes CASSWTGGEKLFF.

This chain connects TRBV6-5 to TRBJ1-2, with TRBD1 matching over 7 bases. The ends lost 8 bases at V and 8 bases at J; junction bases unmatched: 14. The length of the CDR3 is 14 residues. Germline-derived CDR1 and CDR2 are MNHEY and SVGAGI. In DNA, the CDR3 is TGTGCCAGCGGCCTAGGACAGGACCTCCGGGGCTACACCTTC. Translation gives CASGLGQDLRGYTF.

This chain uses TRBV28 with TRBJ1-4; TRBD1 agrees at 11 bases. V was pared by 5 bases and J by 5 bases, with 7 bases of the junction left unmatched. CDR1 is MDHEN and CDR2 is SYDVKM in the germline V gene. This CDR3 region has 16 residues. The CDR3 protein is CASSRWDRGGNEKLFF. As DNA, the CDR3 is TGTGCCAGCAGTCGCTGGGACAGGGGGGGAAATGAAAAACTGTTTTTT.

The chain carries TRBV14 and TRBJ2-2; TRBD1 might be the D (6 bases). The CDR3 consists of 17 residues. Germline V gives CDR1 SGHDN, CDR2 FVKESK. Trimming removed 0 bases at V and 1 base at J, with 12 bases between. CDR3 residues: CASSQDRWDMNTGELFF. Written as DNA, the CDR3 is TGTGCCAGCAGCCAAGATCGGTGGGACATGAACACCGGGGAGCTGTTTTTT.

The J gene is TRBJ2-3, the V gene TRBV5-1; the match to TRBD2 covers 9 bases. Germline trimming cut 2 bases from V and 3 bases from J; bases unmatched to any gene: 10. The germline CDR1 and CDR2 sequences are SGHRS and YFSETQ. The CDR3 sequence is 17 residues long. The chain's CDR3 is CASSLTPSGVSTDTQYF. For the CDR3, the DNA is TGCGCCAGCAGCTTAACCCCTAGCGGGGTGTCGACAGATACGCAGTATTTT.

The CDR3 protein is CASTQDRPLGAFF. For the CDR3, the DNA is TGTGCCAGCACTCAGGACAGGCCCTTGGGAGCTTTCTTT. The gene calls are TRBV7-2 and TRBJ1-1; 7 nucleotides match TRBD1. The CDR3 runs 13 residues. V lost 7 bases, J lost 10 bases, and 12 bases stayed unmatched. Germline V gives CDR1 SGHTA, CDR2 FQGNSA.

The chain couples TRBV2 to TRBJ1-5; TRBD1 matches at 7 bases. Germline CDR1 and CDR2: SNHLY and FYNNEI. This CDR3 has 14 amino acids. V lost 6 bases and J lost 2; bases outside the gene matches: 4. The DNA of the CDR3 is TGTGCCAGCAGAGGACAGGTGGGCAATCAGCCCCAGCATTTT. Translation: CASRGQVGNQPQHF.

V is TRBV4-2 and J is TRBJ2-7; D is undetermined. Trimming took off 3 bases at V and 1 base at J, with 16 bases between the two ends. The CDR3 extends over 16 amino acids. Germline V gene data show CDR1 as LGHNA and CDR2 as YNFKEQ. CDR3 in amino acids: CASSQITTPLSYEQYF. The CDR3 nucleotides are TGTGCCAGCAGCCAGATTACTACACCTCTATCCTACGAGCAGTACTTC.

The V gene is TRBV7-9, the J gene TRBJ2-7; D remains unclear. Germline V lookup: CDR1 SEHNR, CDR2 FQNEAQ (reference sequence). The CDR3 totals 13 residues. Deletions cut 5 bases from V and 3 bases from J, with 11 bases between. CDR3 nucleotide sequence: TGTGCCAGCAGCCATGTCTCGGGCTACGAGCAGTACTTC. This encodes CASSHVSGYEQYF.

As for this clone: A read error may account for a junction end that differs from germline. This sequence joins TRBV7-9 and TRBJ1-4; tentatively, D is TRBD1 (5 bases). The CDR3 has 12 amino acids. CDR1 is SEHNR and CDR2 is FQNEAQ in the germline V gene (reference sequence). CDR3 nucleotide sequence: TGTTCCAGCAGCTTAGTAGGGGATAAACTGTTTTTT. Residues: CSSSLVGDKLFF. Full variable domain (remainder filled in from reference TRBV7-9 and TRBJ1-4): DTGVSQNPRHKITKRGQNVTFRCDPISEHNRLYWYRQTLGQGPEFLTYFQNEAQLEKSRLLSDRFSAERPKGSFSTLEIQRTEQGDSAMYLCSSSLVGDKLFFGSGTQLSVL.

V gene TRBV19 combines with J gene TRBJ2-7; 10 bases match TRBD2. V lost 6 bases, J lost 0 bases, and 5 bases stayed unmatched. The CDR3 consists of 15 residues. CDR1 is LNHDA, CDR2 SQIVND, per germline (reference sequence). This CDR3 is CASSRLAGNSYEQYF. The DNA of the CDR3 is TGTGCCAGTAGCCGACTAGCGGGCAACTCCTACGAGCAGTACTTC.

This clone was found a few times. The V call is TRBV7-2, the J call TRBJ2-7; 8 nucleotides line up with TRBD1. Germline CDR1 reads SGHTA; CDR2 reads FQGNSA. V lost 1 base, J lost 5 bases, and 16 bases stayed unmatched. The CDR3 has 18 residues. CDR3 coding DNA: TGTGCCAGCAGCTTAGGGATTAGGCGGGACAGGTGGAGCCACGAGCAGTACTTC. This gives the protein CASSLGIRRDRWSHEQYF. Drawing the rest from reference TRBV7-2 and TRBJ2-7, the complete variable domain is GAGVSQSPSNKVTEKGKDVELRCDPISGHTALYWYRQSLGQGLEFLIYFQGNSAPDKSGLPSDRFSAERTGGSVSTLTIQRTQQEDSAVYLCASSLGIRRDRWSHEQYFGPGTRLTVT.

The chain has TRBV6-4 and TRBJ2-1, with 10 bases lining up with TRBD2. In germline, CDR1 is MRHNA, CDR2 SNTAGT. The V and J ends lost 10 bases and 9 bases, in that order; junction bases with no gene match: 12. The CDR3 runs to 14 residues. Written as DNA, the CDR3 is TGTGCCAACACAAGGAGCGGGGGGGGCACTGAGCAGTTCTTC. Translating it yields CANTRSGGGTEQFF.

The chain joins TRBV13 to TRBJ2-2; 10 nucleotides line up with TRBD2. Germline V gene sequence: CDR1 PRHDT, CDR2 FYEKMQ (reference sequence). This CDR3 is 17 amino acids long. Losses at the gene ends were 5 bases for V and 0 bases for J; bases not matched to a gene: 6. The CDR3 is CASSATSGGANTGELFF. CDR3 coding DNA: TGTGCCAGCAGCGCGACGAGCGGGGGGGCGAACACCGGGGAGCTGTTTTTT. Full variable domain (missing parts from reference TRBV13 and TRBJ2-2): AAGVIQSPRHLIKEKRETATLKCYPIPRHDTVYWYQQGPGQDPQFLISFYEKMQSDKGSIPDRFSAQQFSDYHSELNMSSLELGDSALYFCASSATSGGANTGELFFGEGSRLTVL.

This sequence joins TRBV13 and TRBJ2-5; TRBD2 matches at 10 bases. V lost 4 bases to trimming and J lost 3 bases; unmatched junction nucleotides: 5. CDR1 and CDR2 from the germline V gene are PRHDT and FYEKMQ (reference sequence). The CDR3 has 15 amino acids. CDR3 DNA: TGTGCCAGCAGCTCACGGACTAGCGGCGAAGAGACCCAGTACTTC. Translated: CASSSRTSGEETQYF.

This chain uses TRBV27 with TRBJ1-5; 9 positions match TRBD1. Germline-derived CDR1 and CDR2 are MNHEY and SMNVEV (reference sequence). V dropped 6 bases and J dropped 5; count of bases not matched to a gene: 20. CDR3 length: 19 residues. The CDR3 coding sequence is TGTGCCAGCAGCCTTTGGGGGACAGGGTCCCTTTTTCTTGATCAGCCCCAGCATTTT. Its protein is CASSLWGTGSLFLDQPQHF.

This chain links TRBV9 with TRBJ1-2; possible D gene TRBD1, 5 bases. V shed 3 bases and J shed 4 bases, with 13 bases lying between them. CDR1 and CDR2 (germline): SGDLS, YYNGEE. This CDR3 contains 14 residues. DNA for the CDR3: TGTGCCAGCAGCGCTTCGGGGGGTGTCTATGGCTACACCTTC. Amino acid sequence: CASSASGGVYGYTF.